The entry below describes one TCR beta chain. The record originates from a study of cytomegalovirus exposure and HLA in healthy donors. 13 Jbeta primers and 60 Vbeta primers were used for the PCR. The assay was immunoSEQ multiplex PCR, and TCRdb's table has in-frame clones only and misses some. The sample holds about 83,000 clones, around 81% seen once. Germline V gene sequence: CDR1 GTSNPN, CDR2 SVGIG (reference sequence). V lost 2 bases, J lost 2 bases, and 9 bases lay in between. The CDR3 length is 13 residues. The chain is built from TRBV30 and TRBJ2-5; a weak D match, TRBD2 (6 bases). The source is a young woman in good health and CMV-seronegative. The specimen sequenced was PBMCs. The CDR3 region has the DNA TGTGCCTGGAGTCTTAGCGGACAAGAGACCCAGTACTTC. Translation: CAWSLSGQETQYF.